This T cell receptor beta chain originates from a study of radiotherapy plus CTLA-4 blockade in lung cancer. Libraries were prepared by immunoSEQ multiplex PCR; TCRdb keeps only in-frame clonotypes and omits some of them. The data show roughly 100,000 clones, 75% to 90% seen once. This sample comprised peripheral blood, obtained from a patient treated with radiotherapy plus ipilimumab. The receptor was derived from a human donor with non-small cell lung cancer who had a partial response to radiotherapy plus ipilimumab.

The CDR3 spells CASSREASYEQYF. In nucleotides, the CDR3 is TGCGCCAGCAGCCGGGAGGCCTCCTACGAGCAGTACTTC. The V gene is TRBV4-1, the J gene TRBJ2-7; D may be TRBD2 (6 bases). The V and J ends lost 4 bases and 0 bases respectively, with 7 bases between them. Germline CDR1 and CDR2: MGHRA and YSYEKL. The CDR3 covers 13 residues.